The 30 T cell receptor beta chains in this list originate from one sample, sequenced in a study of T cells after yellow fever vaccination. In TCRdb, the 5' RACE reads were re-called with MiXCR into one record per CDR3 protein. The sample has about 230,000 distinct CDR3 sequences, roughly 6.8% seen once. The material sequenced was CD4+ T cells sorted from PBMCs, taken on the day of the yellow fever booster vaccination. The source of these receptors is a man aged 30 to 45 who received the YFV17D yellow fever vaccine.

This clonotype occurred a few times. The chain links TRBV20-1 to TRBJ2-2, with 10 bases fitting TRBD2. V was pared by 5 bases and J by 3 bases, with 18 bases of the junction left unmatched. Germline CDR1 is DFQATT and CDR2 is SNEGSKA (reference sequence). The length of the CDR3 is 19 residues. CDR3 nucleotide sequence: TGCAGTGCTTCACACCTGAGGGGGGCTAGCGGGAGATACACCGGGGAGCTGTTTTTT. Protein product: CSASHLRGASGRYTGELFF.

In this sample, this clonotype turned up many times. The rearrangement links TRBV24-1 to TRBJ2-5, with D unclear. The V end was cut by 3 bases, the J end by 4 bases, with 5 bases between. This CDR3 has 12 amino acids. Germline-derived CDR1 and CDR2 are KGHDR and SFDVKD. CDR3 in DNA: TGTGCCACCAGTGATCCGGGAGAGACCCAGTACTTC. This encodes CATSDPGETQYF.

The CDR3 bases are TGTGCCAGCGGACGCGCAGGGGGGCCTGGAAACACCATATATTTT. It translates to CASGRAGGPGNTIYF. This chain connects TRBV7-2 to TRBJ1-3; 7 bases are shared with TRBD1. Per the germline V gene, CDR1 is SGHTA and CDR2 is FQGNSA. The V and J ends lost 8 bases and 2 bases, in that order; junction bases with no gene match: 9. The CDR3 consists of 15 residues.

The chain is built from TRBV20-1 and TRBJ2-1, with 10 bases lining up with TRBD1. V shed 3 bases, J shed 6 bases, and the junction held 5 bases outside the gene matches. This CDR3 spans 14 amino acids. Per the germline V gene, CDR1 is DFQATT and CDR2 is SNEGSKA (reference sequence). CDR3 residues: CSASLGQGSNEQFF. CDR3 DNA sequence: TGCAGTGCTAGTTTGGGACAGGGGAGCAATGAGCAGTTCTTC.

This clonotype was observed at least ten times. V usage is TRBV10-3 and J usage is TRBJ2-1, with D uncertain. The CDR3 spans 11 residues. V was pared by 10 bases and J by 9 bases, with 13 bases between. Per germline, CDR1 ENHRY and CDR2 SYGVKD. The CDR3 nucleotides read TGTGCCACCCGCGACTCGGTTGAGCAGTTCTTC. It encodes CATRDSVEQFF.

The gene calls are TRBV5-4 and TRBJ1-6; D is perhaps TRBD1 (6 bases). Germline CDR1 SGHNT, CDR2 YYREEE (reference sequence). Trimming stripped 4 bases from V and 5 bases from J, with 19 bases between. The CDR3 runs to 17 residues. The CDR3 loop reads CASSAAGTSTNNSPLHF. The CDR3 DNA reads TGTGCCAGCAGCGCTGCCGGGACATCTACAAATAATTCACCCCTCCACTTT.

CDR3 region: CASSVRVLETQYF. The DNA for the CDR3 is TGTGCCAGCAGTGTTAGGGTTTTGGAGACCCAGTACTTC. The chain has TRBV6-1 and TRBJ2-5; D not certain. The CDR3 has 13 amino acids. Germline V gives CDR1 MNHNS, CDR2 SASEGT. V lost 4 bases, J lost 5 bases, and 11 bases lay in between.

V is TRBV28 and J is TRBJ1-6, with no clear D. Trimming took 6 bases from V and 10 from J, leaving 13 bases between them. Per germline, CDR1 MDHEN and CDR2 SYDVKM. CDR3 length: 13 amino acids. The CDR3 DNA sequence: TGTGCCAGCAGAACCGGACCCTACTCACCCCTCCACTTT. It is translated as CASRTGPYSPLHF.

This clonotype was seen at least ten times. The rearrangement uses TRBV11-2 and TRBJ2-7; 7 bases align to TRBD2. This CDR3 has 14 residues. From germline, CDR1 is SGHAT and CDR2 FQNNGV. Trimming took 5 bases from V and 3 from J; bases not matched to a gene: 7. CDR3 nucleotide sequence: TGTGCCAGCAGCCACCTGACTAGCTACTACGAGCAGTACTTC. It yields the protein CASSHLTSYYEQYF.

This clonotype was observed a few times. J is TRBJ2-7 and V is TRBV11-2; 11 bases are shared with TRBD2. Unmatched junction bases numbered 19, after V lost 5 bases and J lost 7 bases. CDR3 length: 18 residues. Germline V gene lookup returns CDR1 SGHAT and CDR2 FQNNGV. CDR3 sequence: CASSRVGSGRAGPGEQYF. The CDR3 DNA reads TGTGCCAGCAGCCGGGTCGGTAGCGGGAGGGCCGGTCCAGGTGAGCAGTACTTC.

The chain employs TRBV7-3 and TRBJ2-6; D is ambiguous. CDR1 SGHTA and CDR2 FQGTGA come from the germline V gene. The CDR3 sequence is 14 residues long. V was trimmed by 8 bases and J by 0 bases, leaving 8 bases between them. For the CDR3, the DNA is TGTGCCAGCGCGCAGAGCTCTGGGGCCAACGTCCTGACTTTC. Translation gives CASAQSSGANVLTF.

This clonotype appeared many times. This rearrangement joins TRBV7-9 to TRBJ2-2; 11 bases map to TRBD2. The CDR3 runs 16 residues. J was trimmed by 7 bases and V by 2 bases; bases with no gene match: 6. The V gene's germline CDR1 is SEHNR and CDR2 FQNEAQ (reference sequence). The CDR3 nucleotides are TGTGCCAGCAGCTTAATACTAGCGGGAGACCTCGGGGAGCTGTTTTTT. Translating it yields CASSLILAGDLGELFF.

The table lists this clonotype with many counts. This chain connects TRBV28 to TRBJ2-3; D is perhaps TRBD1 or TRBD2 (5 bases each). The CDR3 consists of 16 residues. With 5 bases removed from V and 4 bases from J, the gap between germline ends came to 19 bases. The germline CDR1 and CDR2 sequences are MDHEN and SYDVKM. The CDR3, as DNA: TGTGCCAGCAGTCCGCTAAGGGGTGGGAGAGCAGATACGCAGTATTTT. Encoded protein: CASSPLRGGRADTQYF.

The rearrangement joins TRBV3-1 to TRBJ2-6; 9 nucleotides align to TRBD1. CDR1 is LGHDT, CDR2 YNNKEL, per germline (reference sequence). The length of the CDR3 is 15 residues. With 11 bases clipped from V and 1 base from J, the junction kept 6 bases outside the gene matches. CDR3 DNA sequence: TGTGCCTCCCAGGACAGGGGTTCTGGGGCCAACGTCCTGACTTTC. This translates into CASQDRGSGANVLTF.

This clonotype has a handful of counts. The gene calls are TRBV5-4 and TRBJ2-1; the D is unclear. CDR1 and CDR2 (germline): SGHNT, YYREEE (reference sequence). This CDR3 is built from 12 residues. The V gene lost 3 bases and the J gene lost 8 bases, with 9 bases spanning the gap. This chain's CDR3 is CASSSFLHEQFF. CDR3 nucleotide sequence: TGTGCCAGCAGCTCCTTTTTGCATGAGCAGTTCTTC. Filled out from reference TRBV5-4 and TRBJ2-1, the complete variable domain reads ETGVTQSPTHLIKTRGQQVTLRCSSQSGHNTVSWYQQALGQGPQFIFQYYREEENGRGNFPPRFSGLQFPNYSSELNVNALELDDSALYLCASSSFLHEQFFGPGTRLTVL.

This clonotype was seen ten or more times. This chain uses TRBV9 with TRBJ2-5; D is possibly TRBD1 (6 bases). Germline V lookup: CDR1 SGDLS, CDR2 YYNGEE. The V and J ends lost 4 bases and 1 base respectively, with 14 bases between them. The CDR3 is made up of 15 amino acids. Here the CDR3 DNA reads TGTGCCAGCAGCATAAGCATGACAGGCCAAGAGACCCAGTACTTC. The encoded protein is CASSISMTGQETQYF.

At least ten counts were recorded for this clonotype. V and J are TRBV18 and TRBJ2-1, with D perhaps given as TRBD1 or TRBD2 (5 bases each). Germline V lookup: CDR1 KGHSH, CDR2 LQKENI. V was cut by 6 bases and J by 6 bases, with 12 bases left in between. CDR3 length: 13 residues. The CDR3 DNA reads TGTGCCAGCTCGCCGGGACGATCCAATGAGCAGTTCTTC. Translating it yields CASSPGRSNEQFF.

Only one count was recorded for this clonotype. The chain joins TRBV24-1 to TRBJ2-3, with 7 bases matching TRBD1. The V and J ends lost 5 bases and 4 bases, in that order; junction bases with no gene match: 11. Looked up from germline, CDR1 is KGHDR and CDR2 is SFDVKD. The CDR3 runs to 16 residues. CDR3 DNA sequence: TGTGCCACCAGTGTTACAGGGACAGATAATTCAGATACGCAGTATTTT. The encoded protein is CATSVTGTDNSDTQYF.

This clonotype was observed a few times. The chain couples TRBV6-1 to TRBJ2-1; 9 bases are a match to TRBD2. Germline V CDR1 and CDR2: MNHNS, SASEGT. After removal of 6 bases from V and 5 bases from J, the junction contained 8 bases not matched to a gene. This CDR3 is 15 amino acids long. CDR3 residues: CASRLWTSENNEQFF. In DNA, the CDR3 is TGTGCCAGCAGGCTTTGGACTAGCGAGAACAATGAGCAGTTCTTC.

The CDR3 loop is CASSARPEQPQHF. The CDR3 nucleotides are TGTGCCAGCAGTGCCAGGCCGGAACAGCCCCAGCATTTT. This chain uses TRBV6-1 with TRBJ1-5; D is unclear. This CDR3 is built from 13 residues. The V gene's germline CDR1 is MNHNS and CDR2 SASEGT. V dropped 4 bases and J dropped 7 bases, with 11 bases sitting between them.

This clonotype was counted once. This may be a read error, as it is one base from a much larger clone. The chain is built from TRBV14 and TRBJ2-3, with TRBD2 identical over 8 bases. The CDR3 is 17 amino acids. Germline V gene lookup returns CDR1 SGHDN and CDR2 FVKESK. The CDR3 coding sequence is TGTACCAGCAGCCAACGACAGAGCGGGAGCTACACAGATACGCAGTATTTT. This sequence encodes CTSSQRQSGSYTDTQYF.

This clonotype was counted many times. This chain uses TRBV25-1 with TRBJ2-1; 16 bases agree with TRBD2. Trimming removed 8 bases from V and 3 bases from J; junction bases left unmatched: 10. From germline, CDR1 is MGHDK and CDR2 SYGVNS. CDR3 length: 18 residues. CDR3 nucleotide sequence: TGTGCCAGCGTACCTGGGACTAGCGGGAGGGCCTACTACAATGAGCAGTTCTTC. The encoded protein is CASVPGTSGRAYYNEQFF. The full variable domain, rest sourced from reference TRBV25-1 and TRBJ2-1, is EADIYQTPRYLVIGTGKKITLECSQTMGHDKMYWYQQDPGMELHLIHYSYGVNSTEKGDLSSESTVSRIRTEHFPLTLESARPSHTSQYLCASVPGTSGRAYYNEQFFGPGTRLTVL.

The table lists this clonotype with many counts. The genes are TRBV5-1 and TRBJ2-7; 9 nucleotides align to TRBD1. Germline-derived CDR1 and CDR2 are SGHRS and YFSETQ. This CDR3 is 14 amino acids long. V lost 2 bases, J lost 5 bases, and 5 bases stayed unmatched. The CDR3 loop is CASSLGQGTNEQYF. The CDR3 DNA sequence: TGCGCCAGCAGCTTAGGACAGGGGACCAACGAGCAGTACTTC.

This clonotype was seen only a few times. This chain uses TRBV5-4 with TRBJ2-4, with 8 positions matching TRBD2. Losses at the gene ends were 5 bases for V and 6 bases for J; bases not matched to a gene: 7. Germline V gene data show CDR1 as SGHNT and CDR2 as YYREEE (reference sequence). This CDR3 spans 14 amino acids. The CDR3 spells CASSDGLAGNIQYF. The CDR3 nucleotides read TGTGCCAGCAGTGACGGACTAGCAGGAAACATTCAGTACTTC.

In this sample, this clonotype turned up a few times. The chain employs TRBV20-1 and TRBJ2-7; D is unresolved. The CDR3 is 12 amino acids. The V end lost 5 bases, the J end lost 0 bases, and 8 bases lay between the germline ends. Germline V gene lookup returns CDR1 DFQATT and CDR2 SNEGSKA (reference sequence). This CDR3 is CSAPSSSYEQYF. The CDR3 coding sequence is TGCAGTGCTCCGAGCTCCTCCTACGAGCAGTACTTC.

This clonotype has just a few counts. The genes are TRBV5-1 and TRBJ1-1; no clear D gene. Germline CDR1 and CDR2: SGHRS and YFSETQ. Trimming removed 0 bases from V and 0 bases from J, with 9 bases in between. The CDR3 consists of 15 residues. CDR3 protein: CASSLAQAVNTEAFF. The CDR3 bases are TGCGCCAGCAGCTTGGCCCAGGCGGTGAACACTGAAGCTTTCTTT.

This clonotype was recorded a few times. The chain combines TRBV5-1 with TRBJ1-3, with D possibly being TRBD1 (6 bases). The germline V gene encodes CDR1 SGHRS and CDR2 YFSETQ. V was clipped by 0 bases and J by 4 bases, with 14 bases between them. The CDR3 sequence is 16 residues long. The CDR3, as DNA: TGCGCCAGCAGCTTGGGGATCCAGGGGAGCGGAAACACCATATATTTT. Residues: CASSLGIQGSGNTIYF.

This clonotype was seen more than once but under ten times. The rearrangement links TRBV7-2 to TRBJ1-1; D remains unclear. CDR1 is SGHTA and CDR2 is FQGNSA in the germline V gene. Trimming shortened V by 6 bases and J by 0 bases, and 8 bases separated the two germline ends. The CDR3 has 13 residues. CDR3 sequence reads: CASRNGMNTEAFF. The CDR3 coding sequence is TGTGCCAGCAGAAACGGGATGAACACTGAAGCTTTCTTT.

The rearrangement links TRBV5-4 to TRBJ2-2; D gene uncertain. Trimming stripped 3 bases from V and 3 bases from J, with 9 bases between. The germline V gene has CDR1 SGHNT and CDR2 YYREEE (reference sequence). The CDR3 has 14 amino acids. The DNA for the CDR3 is TGTGCCAGCAGCTCCCCGGTTGACACCGGGGAGCTGTTTTTT. Translated: CASSSPVDTGELFF.

This clonotype was seen repeatedly, ten times or more. The rearrangement uses TRBV10-1 and TRBJ2-3; no clear D. Per germline, CDR1 WNHNN and CDR2 SYGVQD (reference sequence). Trimming shortened V by 2 bases and J by 4 bases, and 7 bases separated the two germline ends. CDR3 length: 13 amino acids. The CDR3 is CASSENLADTQYF. CDR3 sequence (DNA): TGCGCCAGCAGTGAGAATCTCGCAGATACGCAGTATTTT.